The 24 T cell receptor beta chains in this list originate from one sample, sequenced in a study of Ad26.COV2.S vaccination and SARS-CoV-2 variants. Clones were read by immunoSEQ multiplex PCR, and TCRdb kept only the in-frame ones, dropping some. The sample has 43,000 or so clones; 75% to 85% are singletons. The source was peripheral blood, collected after recovery from COVID-19. These receptors originate from a human donor who had recovered from COVID-19.

J is TRBJ1-5 and V is TRBV24-1; the D is unclear. This CDR3 has 12 residues. Per germline, CDR1 KGHDR and CDR2 SFDVKD. V gave up 4 bases and J gave up 4 bases, with 4 bases separating them. CDR3 amino acids: CATSDRNQPQHF. For the CDR3, the DNA is TGTGCCACCAGTGACCGAAATCAGCCCCAGCATTTT.

This chain connects TRBV5-4 to TRBJ2-2, with 11 bases matching TRBD2. The CDR3 length is 15 residues. Germline V gene sequence: CDR1 SGHNT, CDR2 YYREEE (reference sequence). The V segment lost 7 bases and the J segment 1 base; nucleotides outside the gene matches: 3. The CDR3 DNA follows: TGTGCCAGCTCGGGACTAGCGGAGAACACCGGGGAGCTGTTTTTT. Its translation: CASSGLAENTGELFF.

The chain links TRBV10-2 to TRBJ2-1; D is perhaps TRBD2 (6 bases). This CDR3 spans 18 amino acids. Germline CDR1 and CDR2: WSHSY and SAAADI. Trimming cost V 1 base and J 0 bases, with 16 bases left between them. As DNA, the CDR3 is TGCGCCAGCAGTGAGTTGCGGGACGTATCTAGCTCCTACAATGAGCAGTTCTTC. It translates to CASSELRDVSSSYNEQFF.

V gene TRBV24-1 combines with J gene TRBJ1-1; D perhaps matches TRBD1 (5 bases). V lost 4 bases and J 5 bases, leaving 7 bases between the germline ends. The CDR3 consists of 12 residues. From germline, CDR1 is KGHDR and CDR2 SFDVKD. The CDR3 loop reads CATSDWGTEAFF. CDR3 nucleotide sequence: TGTGCCACCAGTGACTGGGGGACTGAAGCTTTCTTT.

The chain recombines TRBV5-4 with TRBJ2-5; 9 bases match TRBD2. This CDR3 has 16 residues. Looked up from germline, CDR1 is SGHNT and CDR2 is YYREEE (reference sequence). The trim removed 1 base at V and 0 bases at J, leaving 4 bases unmatched. The CDR3 sequence is CASSLPLAGYQETQYF. The CDR3, as DNA: TGTGCCAGCAGCTTGCCCCTAGCGGGATACCAAGAGACCCAGTACTTC.

This chain connects TRBV6-6 to TRBJ1-1, with 9 positions matching TRBD1. The CDR3 totals 14 residues. The germline V gene has CDR1 MNHNY and CDR2 SVGAGI (reference sequence). Trimming took 8 bases from V and 1 from J; bases not matched to a gene: 5. DNA of the CDR3: TGTGCCAGCGGGAAGACAGGGGGGAACACTGAAGCTTTCTTT. Its translation is CASGKTGGNTEAFF.

Worth noting for this clone: The same CDR3 arises from other DNA sequences in this sample as well. This chain uses TRBV5-1 with TRBJ1-1; D call uncertain. The CDR3 runs 13 residues. Trimming shortened V by 0 bases and J by 1 base, and 4 bases separated the two germline ends. Germline CDR1 is SGHRS and CDR2 is YFSETQ. The CDR3 is CASSLAGNTEAFF. CDR3 nucleotides: TGCGCCAGCAGCTTGGCGGGGAACACTGAAGCTTTCTTT.

Here the CDR3 DNA reads TGCGCCAGCAGCTTTTATGGGAGACAGCCAGAGACCCAGTACTTC. Protein product: CASSFYGRQPETQYF. V and J are TRBV5-1 and TRBJ2-5, with D perhaps matching TRBD1 or TRBD2 (5 bases each). The CDR3 contains 15 residues. CDR1 and CDR2 from the germline V gene are SGHRS and YFSETQ. Trimming took off 2 bases at V and 4 bases at J, with 15 bases between the two ends.

The chain recombines TRBV6-5 with TRBJ2-7; D not certain. This CDR3 contains 12 residues. Germline loops: CDR1 MNHEY, CDR2 SVGAGI. Trimming cost V 7 bases and J 7 bases, with 14 bases left between them. CDR3 region: CASTDFYEEQYF. The CDR3 coding sequence is TGTGCCAGCACAGATTTCTACGAAGAGCAGTACTTC.

The V gene is TRBV7-5, the J gene TRBJ1-2. TRBV7-5 is assigned pseudogene status. The CDR3 covers 17 residues. The CDR3 reads CVRSGGSVHTPNYGYTF. The CDR3 DNA is TGTGTCAGAAGCGGGGGAAGCGTTCACACCCCTAACTATGGCTACACCTTC.

V gene TRBV18 combines with J gene TRBJ1-4; possible D gene TRBD1, 6 bases. Germline CDR1 KGHSH, CDR2 LQKENI. The CDR3 loop spans 15 amino acids. Trimming removed 4 bases from V and 0 bases from J, with 9 bases in between. DNA of the CDR3: TGTGCCAGCTCACGGAGACAGGCAACTAATGAAAAACTGTTTTTT. It codes for CASSRRQATNEKLFF.

The genes are TRBV5-1 and TRBJ1-4, with D uncertain. Germline values: CDR1 SGHRS, CDR2 YFSETQ. This CDR3 contains 13 residues. V lost 3 bases to trimming and J lost 11 bases, with 14 bases between them. The DNA for the CDR3 is TGCGCCAGCAGCTCCGAGGACGGAGGGAAACTGTTTTTT. This codes for CASSSEDGGKLFF. The full variable domain, rest sourced from reference TRBV5-1 and TRBJ1-4, is KAGVTQTPRYLIKTRGQQVTLSCSPISGHRSVSWYQQTPGQGLQFLFEYFSETQRNKGNFPGRFSGRQFSNSRSEMNVSTLELGDSALYLCASSSEDGGKLFFGSGTQLSVL.

The chain recombines TRBV18 with TRBJ1-2; 7 bases agree with TRBD1. The CDR3 totals 16 residues. CDR1 is KGHSH, CDR2 LQKENI, per germline. The V and J ends lost 3 bases and 4 bases, in that order; junction bases with no gene match: 11. The CDR3: CASSPVLGQHTYGYTF. In DNA form, the CDR3 reads TGTGCCAGCTCACCCGTTTTGGGACAGCACACCTATGGCTACACCTTC.

The J gene is TRBJ1-5, the V gene TRBV9; maybe TRBD1 (6 bases). V lost 4 bases, J lost 4 bases, and 15 bases lay in between. Looked up from germline, CDR1 is SGDLS and CDR2 is YYNGEE. This CDR3 contains 15 residues. The CDR3 DNA is TGTGCCAGCAGCCCCTTCGAAACAGGGAATCAGCCCCAGCATTTT. This translates into CASSPFETGNQPQHF.

This sequence joins TRBV11-3 and TRBJ1-1; no clear D gene. Trimming cost V 1 base and J 7 bases, with 10 bases left between them. CDR3 length equals 13 residues. Germline CDR1 is SGHNT and CDR2 is YENEEA. Written as DNA, the CDR3 is TGTGCCAGCAGCTTAGCAAGGCTAAGTGAAGCTTTCTTT. Translating it yields CASSLARLSEAFF.

The chain combines TRBV21-1 with TRBJ2-7; the table names TRBD1, a call not compared with the DNA. TRBV21-1 is designated a pseudogene. CDR3 length: 14 amino acids. DNA for the CDR3: TGTGCCAGCGCTCGGGACAGGGGCTCCTACGAGCAGTACTTC. Amino acid sequence: CASARDRGSYEQYF.

There are a few counts of this clone. The chain couples TRBV12-3 or TRBV12-4 to TRBJ1-1; D is perhaps TRBD1 (5 bases). CDR3 length: 13 residues. Trimming removed 7 bases at V and 0 bases at J, with 9 bases between. CDR3 amino acids: CASTRGMNTEAFF. CDR3 bases: TGTGCCAGCACGAGGGGCATGAACACTGAAGCTTTCTTT.

V gene TRBV18 combines with J gene TRBJ1-1; no clear D gene. With 3 bases removed from V and 1 base from J, the gap between germline ends came to 9 bases. In germline, CDR1 is KGHSH, CDR2 LQKENI. CDR3 length: 14 amino acids. The CDR3 sequence: CASSPHVENTEAFF. CDR3 coding DNA: TGTGCCAGCTCACCCCACGTGGAGAACACTGAAGCTTTCTTT. Together with reference TRBV18 and TRBJ1-1, the CDR3 gives the full variable domain: NAGVMQNPRHLVRRRGQEARLRCSPMKGHSHVYWYRQLPEEGLKFMVYLQKENIIDESGMPKERFSAEFPKEGPSILRIQQVVRGDSAAYFCASSPHVENTEAFFGQGTRLTVV.

V gene TRBV5-4 combines with J gene TRBJ2-3, with a tentative D call TRBD1 (5 bases). Trimming pared 4 bases from V and 1 base from J, leaving 7 bases between. Germline CDR1 is SGHNT and CDR2 is YYREEE (reference sequence). The CDR3 spans 13 residues. The CDR3 DNA is TGTGCCAGCAGCGTACAGGGCACAGATACGCAGTATTTT. Translation: CASSVQGTDTQYF.

The chain employs TRBV5-5 and TRBJ1-4, with 8 positions matching TRBD1. CDR1 and CDR2 from the germline V gene are SGHKS and YYEKEE (reference sequence). V dropped 2 bases and J dropped 2; count of bases not matched to a gene: 5. The CDR3 length is 16 residues. In nucleotides, the CDR3 is TGTGCCAGCAGCTTAACAGGGGGAGCGACTAATGAAAAACTGTTTTTT. Residues: CASSLTGGATNEKLFF.

The V and J genes are TRBV10-3 and TRBJ2-7; 7 bases fit TRBD2. The ends lost 2 bases at V and 2 bases at J; junction bases unmatched: 3. This CDR3 comprises 14 residues. Per germline, CDR1 ENHRY and CDR2 SYGVKD. For the CDR3, the DNA is TGTGCCATCAGTGAGGGACTAGGACCCTACGAGCAGTACTTC. Protein product: CAISEGLGPYEQYF.

CDR3 in amino acids: CASSWGQGIATEAFF. Here the CDR3 DNA reads TGTGCCAGCAGCTGGGGACAGGGGATTGCTACTGAAGCTTTCTTT. The chain has TRBV5-6 and TRBJ1-1, with 10 nucleotides matching TRBD1. The CDR3 sequence is 15 residues long. V dropped 3 bases and J dropped 5; count of bases not matched to a gene: 7. From germline, CDR1 is SGHDT and CDR2 YYEEEE.

This clone is medium-sized. This chain connects TRBV15 to TRBJ1-2, with a weak D call TRBD1 (6 bases). CDR1 is LNHNV, CDR2 YYDKDF, per germline (reference sequence). With 0 bases removed from V and 4 bases from J, the gap between germline ends came to 9 bases. The CDR3 covers 14 residues. The CDR3 here is CATSREGQLYGYTF. In DNA form, the CDR3 reads TGTGCCACCAGCAGAGAAGGACAGCTCTATGGCTACACCTTC.

This chain joins TRBV5-1 and TRBJ1-3, with TRBD1 matching 8 bases. Trimming took 4 bases from V and 8 from J; bases not matched to a gene: 8. The germline CDR1 and CDR2 sequences are SGHRS and YFSETQ. The CDR3 is made up of 14 amino acids. The CDR3 region is CASSITGGKDTIYF. CDR3 nucleotide sequence: TGCGCCAGCAGCATTACAGGGGGAAAGGACACCATATATTTT.